This entry describes one T cell receptor beta chain. The data were obtained in a study of blood T cells in healthy people across ages. The authors ran a second PCR of 7 to 11 cycles using a sample-barcoded 5' primer and a J-beta primer mix. Every molecule of cDNA carried a tag from a template-switch adaptor with 12 random nucleotides. TCRdb itself ran the 5' RACE reads through MiXCR, one entry per CDR3 protein. This table holds approximately 490,000 distinct CDR3 sequences, approximately 25% found once. Healthy Caucasians from Russia aged about 6 to 90 served as donors. The germline CDR1 and CDR2 sequences are SGHRS and YFSETQ. With 2 bases removed from V and 5 bases from J, the gap between germline ends came to 14 bases. There are 15 residues in the CDR3. The same data also contributed to another study, on T cells of mothers and their children. That work contributes: Barcodes for each sample and 2-4 random nucleotides were added by the M1S primer used in the second PCR. Thymic selection molds TCR recombination output in a comparable way in related and unrelated pairs.

Sequencing used blood. The rearrangement joins TRBV5-1 to TRBJ2-1; D may be TRBD2 (5 bases). This clonotype was obtained from a boy between 10 and 17 years old in good health. The CDR3 coding sequence is TGCGCCAGCAGCTTTGGACTGCTGCCTAACAATGAGCAGTTCTTC. Its protein product is CASSFGLLPNNEQFF.